Given below is one T cell receptor (beta chain) in context. This clone was seen a single time. This clone's antigen is unknown. Base qualities are not at hand, and no much larger clone is one base apart. The cohort consisted of more than 650 healthy bone marrow donors. Cohort members were all nominally healthy when sampled, although unrecorded immune exposures were likely present. The donor was CMV seronegative and belonged to the group of more than 300 seronegative cohort members. A peripheral blood sample was collected from each donor, and TCR beta sequencing was performed on peripheral blood mononuclear cells. The Qiagen DNeasy Blood Extraction Kit was used to extract genomic DNA from the blood cell samples. The library was prepared using the immunoSEQ multiplex PCR assay. For the multiplex PCR, a mixture combining 60 forward primers for TCR Vbeta segments and 13 reverse primers for TCR Jbeta segments was used. A multiplex PCR assay on genomic DNA amplified the CDR3 region of rearranged TCR beta genes. On the Illumina HiSeq System, the amplified TCR beta libraries were sequenced as 87-base-pair reads. In the paper's pipeline: In a later analysis, tens of millions of unique TCR beta chains were counted across the approximately 670 repertoires, and about 10 million of these chains were shared by at least two donors. Raw reads were error-corrected and collapsed into unique sequences with a nearest-neighbor algorithm that merged closely related sequences to remove PCR and sequencing errors. V, D and J gene segments were assigned by aligning CDR3 sequences to IMGT reference sequences. For a sequence to be retained, a match of at least six nucleotides was required to both a V gene segment and a J gene segment. Rearrangements were classified as productive when the CDR3 lacked stop codons and remained in frame with V and J, and all other rearrangements were classified as non-productive. CDR3 was defined according to IMGT convention as the region running from the second conserved V-encoded cysteine to the conserved J-encoded phenylalanine. In an earlier analysis of around 540 of the donors, sequences lacking an unambiguous match to a single V gene segment were excluded. In an earlier analysis of approximately 590 of the donors, a V segment was called functional when productive rearrangements were above 56.7%, and segregating when the standard deviation between donors exceeded 5%. A statistical classification framework was built for diagnosing cytomegalovirus status from the catalog of TCR beta chain sequences. A later analysis assigned V and J genes by comparing TCR nucleotide sequences with IMGT/GENE-DB human TR gene sequences. The TCRdist pipeline was used in a later analysis to assign CDR3 sequences and most-parsimonious VDJ recombination scenarios. A later analysis defined each TCR beta chain by its CDR3 amino acid sequence plus V-gene family, and excluded reads lacking a unique V-gene family. In a later analysis, around 650 highly shared, low-generation-probability nucleotide sequences were removed to address suspected cross-contamination and a sequencing artifact. In a later analysis, a clonal expansion index for each public chain was calculated from normalized within-repertoire ranks of inferred template counts. In a later analysis, generation probabilities were computed with a VDJ recombination model fitted to out-of-frame rearrangements, and the resulting probabilities were checked against IGoR. In a later analysis, TCR-TCR, TCR-HLA and TCR-CMV co-occurrence was scored with hypergeometric tests, and a repertoire-size bias correction was applied to TCR pairs. In a later analysis, false discovery rates were estimated by permuting HLA or CMV assignments 20 times. In a later analysis, co-occurring TCRs were grouped using DBSCAN, and TCRdist sequence similarity was added for clustering within HLA-allele-positive subsets. Repertoires with fewer than 30,000 or more than 120,000 public chains, plus five repertoires with anomalous nucleotide sharing, were excluded from co-occurrence clustering. TCRdb stores this immuneACCESS table with in-frame sequences only. Part of the clones is absent; in the studies checked, under half of the shortfall reflects unresolved V genes, and no reason is known for the rest. The V and J calls and clone size were taken over from that table, and D and trimming were inferred from the DNA. A total of over 100,000 clones appear in this sample, 81% of them only once. Together, the top ten hold 2.2% of the sample.

This specimen comes from a study of cytomegalovirus exposure and HLA in healthy donors (dated by TCRdb to about 2017). Notes on the research overall: In an earlier analysis of fewer than 750 of the donors, roughly 300 Gb of sequence data and 100 million or so unique TCR beta sequences from about 180 million T cells were reported. An early release covering approximately 600 HLA-typed donors comprised roughly 300 gigabases of sequencing data and roughly 85 million unique TCR sequences. Of the 300 to 500 genotyped donors, more than 75% were placed in the genetic ancestry cluster associated with self-reported Caucasian donors. The study was designed to test whether signatures of past pathogen exposure could be identified by cataloging public T cell receptors. The study used immunosequencing to profile the T cell repertoires of 670 or so subjects and linked those repertoires to cytomegalovirus serostatus. Besides the first cohort of roughly 640 subjects, a separate validation cohort made up of roughly 120 different subjects was used. To predict cytomegalovirus infection status, the study brought together high-throughput TCR immunosequencing, statistical association of individual TCRs with disease status, and machine learning. In a later analysis, previously published TCR beta repertoires from 550 to 700 donors were re-analyzed and high-resolution HLA genotyping was added so that TCR occurrence patterns could be studied. Rather than drawing on any new phenotypic data, the later analysis identified candidate immune exposures from TCR beta sequences and the way those sequences occurred across donors. To decide whether each TCR beta V gene segment behaved as functional or pseudogenic, an earlier analysis of approximately 590 of the donors relied on high-throughput TCR beta sequencing. Donor age, sex, ethnicity and CMV serostatus were compiled alongside the repertoire data. Genome-wide SNP genotypes for about 65% of the 666 donors were used in a later genetic analysis, which treated that subset as a discovery cohort. Every repertoire in the discovery cohort had been generated on one and the same sequencing platform. HLA typing included class I and class II loci at four-digit resolution. The number of donors typed differed by locus, with roughly 629-640 for A, B, C, DRB1 and DQB1, about 500 for DQA1, nearly 610 for DPA1, and over 400 for DPB1. Because of strong linkage in the cohort, roughly five DR-DQ haplotypes were treated as single units for association and clustering. Among some 410 genotyped donors of the cohort, an average of about 240,000 unique TCR beta nucleotide sequences were sequenced per donor, around 20% of them non-productive. Results and caveats for the whole study, not just this receptor: In vitro tests confirmed that three of the cytomegalovirus-associated TCR beta chains recognize cytomegalovirus antigens. Sequencing depth was assumed to be roughly uniform across donors in the presence/absence analyses, though that assumption may not hold. Most CMV-associated TCR beta chains appeared to be HLA-restricted in a later analysis, and the HLA associations seemed to be driven largely by CMV exposure. According to a later analysis, parvovirus B19, influenza, CMV and Epstein-Barr virus appeared linked to several top co-occurrence clusters. The sequencing pipeline was judged likely to have produced a cluster of highly shared sequence variants as a technical artifact. Because counts were too low, around 18 rarely observed V segments, including chromosome 9 orphons, were left out of the earlier analysis of 587 of the donors. Correlated functional status among segregating V segments might be attributable to linkage disequilibrium, but an unknown experimental factor could not be ruled out. In both the original and validation cohorts, the classifier was reported to diagnose cytomegalovirus status with high specificity and sensitivity. The study gave a list of 150 to 200 TCR beta chains associated with cytomegalovirus. HLA typing was unavailable for some donors at each locus, so association tests used only the typed subset. Immune exposure information for the cohort was limited to CMV serostatus. In a later genetic analysis, a missense DCLRE1C variant was associated with V-gene and J-gene trimming of TCR beta chains, and the association was replicated in an independent cohort. According to a later analysis, TCR association rates differed among HLA loci, with DRB1 alleles showing the most associated TCRs and HLA-C alleles showing the fewest. In a later analysis, HLA-associated TCR beta chains showed more clonal expansion and lower generation probabilities than non-associated chains that were equally common. A further reported finding was that TCR beta sequences accurately predicted the HLA-A and HLA-B alleles for most subjects in the first cohort. Assigning TCR associations to individual alleles was difficult when HLA alleles, especially DR and DQ, strongly co-occurred. Some IMGT-functional V segments, including TRBV6-2 and TRBV6-3, could not be told apart with the 87-base-pair reads, so those segments were excluded. In a later analysis, some 18,000 TCR beta sequences were associated with specific HLA alleles at a false discovery rate of 0.05. In a later genetic analysis, fewer N-insertions in productive TCRs were reported among donors in an Asian-associated ancestry cluster than the approximately 670-donor mean. According to the authors, the approach could potentially be generalized to other disease states and immunological phenotypes. In this cohort, only TCR beta chains were sequenced, and detectable features were limited by the absence of alpha or paired-chain data. In an earlier analysis of 587 of the donors, most TCR beta V segments appeared in productive rearrangements about 90% or about 30% of the time, broadly matching IMGT annotations. Most TCR sequences were seen in very few donors, while some public TCRs were found in many individuals.

Clipping removes 7 bases from V and 3 bases from J, with 7 as the unmatched junction base count. From its cysteine to its phenylalanine, the CDR3 spans 15 amino acids. CDR3 DNA only is kept here, 45 bases in frame from base 1. CDR1 and CDR2 are drawn from the germline V gene (reference sequence): SEHNR, FQNEAQ. The rearrangement joined TRBV7-9 to TRBJ2-1; 9 central bases correspond to TRBD2. The source material was PBMCs. The source of this sequence is a woman aged 25 to 39 in good health and CMV-seronegative. The DNA sequence follows: TGTGCCAGCAACCCCAGCGGGAGGTTCTACAATGAGCAGTTCTTC. It codes for CASNPSGRFYNEQFF.